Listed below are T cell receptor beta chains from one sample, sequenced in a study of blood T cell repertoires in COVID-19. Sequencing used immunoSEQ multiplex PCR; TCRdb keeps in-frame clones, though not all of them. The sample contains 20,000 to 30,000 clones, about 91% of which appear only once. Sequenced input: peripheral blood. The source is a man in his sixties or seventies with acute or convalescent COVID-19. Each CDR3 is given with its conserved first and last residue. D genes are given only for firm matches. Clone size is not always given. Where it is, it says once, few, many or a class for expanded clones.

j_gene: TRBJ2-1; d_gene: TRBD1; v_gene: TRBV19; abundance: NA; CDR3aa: CASSPRDSLNYNEQFF; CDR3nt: TGTGCCAGTAGTCCCCGGGACAGTCTAAACTACAATGAGCAGTTCTTC
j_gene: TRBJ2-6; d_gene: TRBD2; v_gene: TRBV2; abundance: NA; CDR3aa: CASSGGAGANVLTF; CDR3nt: TGTGCCAGCAGCGGGGGGGCTGGGGCCAACGTCCTGACTTTC
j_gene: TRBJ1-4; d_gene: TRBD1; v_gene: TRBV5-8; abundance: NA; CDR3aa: CASSLGQGFTNEKLFF; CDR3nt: TGTGCCAGCAGCTTGGGACAGGGGTTTACTAATGAAAAACTGTTTTTT
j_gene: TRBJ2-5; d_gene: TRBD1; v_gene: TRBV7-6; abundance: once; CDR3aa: CASSPRTGEQETQYF; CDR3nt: TGTGCCAGCAGCCCGCGGACAGGAGAACAAGAGACCCAGTACTTC
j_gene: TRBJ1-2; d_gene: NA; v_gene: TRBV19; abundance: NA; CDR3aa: CASRGNYGYTF; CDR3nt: TGTGCCAGCCGGGGTAACTATGGCTACACCTTC
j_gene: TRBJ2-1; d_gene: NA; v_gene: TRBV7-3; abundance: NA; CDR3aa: CASSFAGIGEQFF; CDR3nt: TGTGCCAGCAGCTTCGCAGGGATCGGTGAGCAGTTCTTC
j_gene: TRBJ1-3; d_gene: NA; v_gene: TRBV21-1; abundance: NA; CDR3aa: CASSLRTRTGQDGNTIYF; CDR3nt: TGTGCCAGCAGCTTGCGAACCAGGACAGGGCAGGATGGAAACACCATATATTTT
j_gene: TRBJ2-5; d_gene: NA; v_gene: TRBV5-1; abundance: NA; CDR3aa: CASSWGDRGETQYF; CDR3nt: TGCGCCAGCAGCTGGGGGGACAGAGGAGAGACCCAGTACTTC
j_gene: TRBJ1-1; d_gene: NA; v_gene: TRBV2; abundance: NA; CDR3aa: CASSGSGGNTEAFF; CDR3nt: TGTGCCAGCAGTGGTTCAGGAGGGAACACTGAAGCTTTCTTT
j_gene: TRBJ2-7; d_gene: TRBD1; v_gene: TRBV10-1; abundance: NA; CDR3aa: CARYPGTGVGEQYF; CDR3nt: TGCGCCCGTTATCCCGGGACAGGGGTTGGGGAGCAGTACTTC
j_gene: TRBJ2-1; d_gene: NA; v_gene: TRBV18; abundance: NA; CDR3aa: CASSPRGDRNNEQFF; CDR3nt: TGTGCCAGCTCCCCCCGAGGAGATCGGAACAATGAGCAGTTCTTC
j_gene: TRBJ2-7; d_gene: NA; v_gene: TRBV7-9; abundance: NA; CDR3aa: CASSSRTGGEQYF; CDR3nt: TGTGCCAGCAGCTCCCGGACCGGGGGCGAGCAGTACTTC
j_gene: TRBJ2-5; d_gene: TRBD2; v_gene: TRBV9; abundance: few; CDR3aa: CPTSGGGGPQETQYF; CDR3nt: TGTCCCACCAGCGGCGGGGGGGGGCCCCAAGAGACCCAGTACTTC
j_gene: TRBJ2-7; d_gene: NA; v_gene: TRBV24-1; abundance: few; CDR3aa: CATWPQTSSYEQYF; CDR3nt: TGTGCCACCTGGCCACAGACGAGCTCCTACGAGCAGTACTTC
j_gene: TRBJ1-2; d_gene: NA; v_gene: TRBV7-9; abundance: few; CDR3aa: CASSPPQGGYTF; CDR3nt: TGTGCCAGCAGCCCCCCGCAGGGGGGCTACACCTTC
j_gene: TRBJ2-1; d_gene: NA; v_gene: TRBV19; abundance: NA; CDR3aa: CASSVSPGEQFF; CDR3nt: TGTGCCAGTAGTGTCTCCCCGGGAGAGCAGTTCTTC
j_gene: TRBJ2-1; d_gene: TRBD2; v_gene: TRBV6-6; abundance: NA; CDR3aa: CASIDASGRLGEQFF; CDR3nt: TGTGCCAGCATCGATGCTAGCGGGAGGTTGGGTGAGCAGTTCTTC
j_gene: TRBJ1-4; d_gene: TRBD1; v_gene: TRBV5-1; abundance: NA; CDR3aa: CASSRGTGGAGEKLFF; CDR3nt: TGCGCCAGCAGCCGGGGGACAGGGGGCGCCGGTGAAAAACTGTTTTTT
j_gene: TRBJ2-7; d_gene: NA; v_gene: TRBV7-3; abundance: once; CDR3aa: CASSLTGQRPQYF; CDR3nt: TGTGCCAGCAGCTTAACGGGGCAACGACCCCAGTACTTC
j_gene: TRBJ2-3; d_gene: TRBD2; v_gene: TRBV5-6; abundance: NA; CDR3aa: CASSRRLAGVSDTQYF; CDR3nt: TGTGCCAGCAGCCGAAGACTAGCGGGAGTTTCAGATACGCAGTATTTT
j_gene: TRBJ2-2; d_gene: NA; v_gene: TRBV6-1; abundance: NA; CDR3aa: CASSDPRGDGFMSPGELFF; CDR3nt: TGTGCCAGCAGTGACCCCCGGGGTGACGGCTTCATGTCCCCCGGGGAGCTGTTTTTT
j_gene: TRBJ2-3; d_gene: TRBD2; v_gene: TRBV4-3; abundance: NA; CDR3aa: CASSSRIAGVGTDTQYF; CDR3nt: TGCGCCAGCAGCTCCCGCATAGCGGGAGTGGGCACAGATACGCAGTATTTT
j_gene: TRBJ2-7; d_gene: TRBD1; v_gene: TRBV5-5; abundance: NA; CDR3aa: CASSLAHRGYYEQYF; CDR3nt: TGTGCCAGCAGCTTGGCCCACAGGGGATACTACGAGCAGTACTTC
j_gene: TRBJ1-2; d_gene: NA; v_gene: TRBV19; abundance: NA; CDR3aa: CASSMGAEMDYGYTF; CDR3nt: TGTGCCAGTAGTATGGGGGCGGAGATGGACTATGGCTACACCTTC
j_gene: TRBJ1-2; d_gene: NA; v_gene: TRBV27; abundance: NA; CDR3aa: CASSLSRGYGYTF; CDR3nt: TGTGCCAGCAGCCTCTCAAGGGGCTATGGCTACACCTTC
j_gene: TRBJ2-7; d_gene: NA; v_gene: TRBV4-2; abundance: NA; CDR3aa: CASSQDPGLGEQYF; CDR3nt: TGTGCCAGCAGCCAAGATCCAGGGTTGGGCGAGCAGTACTTC
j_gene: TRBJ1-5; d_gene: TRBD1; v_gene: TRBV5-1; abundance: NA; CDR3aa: CASSTGQGDGNQPQHF; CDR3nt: TGCGCCAGCAGCACCGGACAGGGCGATGGCAATCAGCCCCAGCATTTT
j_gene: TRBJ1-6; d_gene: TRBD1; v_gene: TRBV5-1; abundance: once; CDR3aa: CASSLLTGGEGSPLHF; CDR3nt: TGCGCCAGCAGCTTATTGACAGGGGGCGAGGGGTCACCCCTCCACTTT
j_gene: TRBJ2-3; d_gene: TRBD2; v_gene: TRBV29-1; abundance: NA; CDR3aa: CSVEDRIAGDTQYF; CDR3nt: TGCAGCGTTGAAGATCGGATAGCGGGAGATACGCAGTATTTT
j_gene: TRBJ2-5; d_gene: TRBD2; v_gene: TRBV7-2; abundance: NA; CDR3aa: CASSLEGLAGGTGQETQYF; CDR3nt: TGTGCCAGCAGCTTAGAGGGACTAGCGGGAGGCACGGGGCAAGAGACCCAGTACTTC
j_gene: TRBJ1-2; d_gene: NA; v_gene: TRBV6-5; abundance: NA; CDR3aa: CASTGHNYGYTF; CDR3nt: TGTGCCAGCACCGGTCATAACTATGGCTACACCTTC
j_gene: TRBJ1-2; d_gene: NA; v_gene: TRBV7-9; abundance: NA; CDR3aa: CASSLGQGIYGYTF; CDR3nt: TGTGCCAGCAGCTTAGGGCAGGGGATCTATGGCTACACCTTC
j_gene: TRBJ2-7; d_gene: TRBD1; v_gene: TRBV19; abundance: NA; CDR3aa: CASSPIWTGQIYEQYF; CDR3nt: TGTGCCAGTAGTCCAATTTGGACAGGGCAAATCTACGAGCAGTACTTC
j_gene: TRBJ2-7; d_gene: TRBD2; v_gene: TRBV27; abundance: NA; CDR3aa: CASSPKGRAGYEQYF; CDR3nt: TGTGCCAGCAGCCCAAAGGGGAGGGCTGGCTACGAGCAGTACTTC
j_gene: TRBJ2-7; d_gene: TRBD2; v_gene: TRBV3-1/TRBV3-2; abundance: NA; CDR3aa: CASSQGYQLAGANEQYF; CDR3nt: TGTGCCAGCAGCCAGGGGTACCAGCTAGCGGGAGCCAACGAGCAGTACTTC
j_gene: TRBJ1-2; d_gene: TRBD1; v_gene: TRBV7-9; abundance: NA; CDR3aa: CASSLLGGSGYTF; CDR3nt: TGTGCCAGCAGCTTGCTAGGGGGCTCTGGCTACACCTTC
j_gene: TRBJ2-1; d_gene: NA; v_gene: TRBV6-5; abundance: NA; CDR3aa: CASSSEGPWDEQFF; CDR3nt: TGTGCCAGCAGTTCCGAGGGCCCGTGGGATGAGCAGTTCTTC
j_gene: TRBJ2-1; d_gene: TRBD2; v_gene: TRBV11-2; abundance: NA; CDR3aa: CASSQRTSGRYNEQFF; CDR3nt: TGTGCCAGCAGCCAGAGGACTAGCGGGAGGTACAATGAGCAGTTCTTC
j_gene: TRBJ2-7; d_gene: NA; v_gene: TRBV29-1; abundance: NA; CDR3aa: CSVEGAGYEQYF; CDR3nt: TGCAGCGTTGAGGGGGCAGGATACGAGCAGTACTTC
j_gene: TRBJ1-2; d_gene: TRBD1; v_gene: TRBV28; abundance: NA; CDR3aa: CASSLDRGRDTF; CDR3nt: TGTGCCAGCAGTTTAGACAGGGGGAGAGACACCTTC
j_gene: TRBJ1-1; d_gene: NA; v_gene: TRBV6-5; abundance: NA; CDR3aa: CASSSLWGGTEAFF; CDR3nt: TGTGCCAGCAGTTCTCTTTGGGGGGGGACTGAAGCTTTCTTT
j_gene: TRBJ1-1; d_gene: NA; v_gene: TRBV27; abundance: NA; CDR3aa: CASSLTGTGKAFF; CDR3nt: TGTGCCAGCAGTTTAACAGGTACAGGGAAAGCTTTCTTT
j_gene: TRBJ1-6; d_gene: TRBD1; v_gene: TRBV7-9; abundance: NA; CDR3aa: CASSPKGRQGWISPLHF; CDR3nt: TGTGCCAGCAGCCCTAAGGGAAGACAGGGGTGGATTTCACCCCTCCACTTT
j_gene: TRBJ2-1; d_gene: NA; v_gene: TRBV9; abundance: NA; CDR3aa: CASSASGGKDNEQFF; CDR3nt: TGTGCCAGCAGCGCCAGTGGCGGGAAGGACAATGAGCAGTTCTTC
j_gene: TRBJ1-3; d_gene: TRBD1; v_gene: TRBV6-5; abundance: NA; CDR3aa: CASRLGQFSGNTIYF; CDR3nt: TGTGCCAGCAGATTGGGACAGTTCTCTGGAAACACCATATATTTT
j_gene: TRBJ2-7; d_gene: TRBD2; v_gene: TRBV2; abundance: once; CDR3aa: CASSVNRLAGASEQYF; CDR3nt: TGTGCCAGCAGTGTTAACCGACTAGCGGGAGCTTCAGAGCAGTACTTC
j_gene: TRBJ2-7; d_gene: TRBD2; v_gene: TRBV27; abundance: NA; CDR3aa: CASSRASGSYEQYF; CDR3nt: TGTGCCAGCAGTAGAGCTAGCGGGAGCTACGAGCAGTACTTC
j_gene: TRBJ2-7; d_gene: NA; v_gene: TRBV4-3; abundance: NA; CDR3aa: CASSQGARSGTGNSNEQYF; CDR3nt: TGCGCCAGCAGCCAAGGGGCCCGGAGCGGGACAGGAAATTCCAACGAGCAGTACTTC
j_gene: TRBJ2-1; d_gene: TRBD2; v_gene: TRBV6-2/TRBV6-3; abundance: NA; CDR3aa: CASSPRPSGSLGNEQFF; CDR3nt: TGTGCCAGCAGTCCCAGGCCTAGCGGGAGTTTGGGAAATGAGCAGTTCTTC
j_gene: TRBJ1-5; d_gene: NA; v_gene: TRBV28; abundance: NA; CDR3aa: CASSATFDQPQHF; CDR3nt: TGTGCCAGCAGTGCCACTTTTGATCAGCCCCAGCATTTT
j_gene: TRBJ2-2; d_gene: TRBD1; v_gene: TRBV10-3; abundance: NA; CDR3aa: CAISTQGVGTGELFF; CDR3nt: TGTGCCATCTCAACACAGGGGGTCGGCACCGGGGAGCTGTTTTTT
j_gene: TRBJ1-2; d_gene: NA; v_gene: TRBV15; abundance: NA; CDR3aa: CATSRPQDFYGYTF; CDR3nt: TGTGCCACCAGCAGACCCCAAGACTTTTATGGCTACACCTTC
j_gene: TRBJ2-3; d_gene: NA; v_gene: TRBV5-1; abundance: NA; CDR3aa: CASSPEVTDTQYF; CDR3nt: TGCGCCAGCAGCCCCGAGGTCACAGATACGCAGTATTTT
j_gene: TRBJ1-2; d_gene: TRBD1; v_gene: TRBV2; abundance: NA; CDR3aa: CASSRTGRDGYTF; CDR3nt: TGTGCCAGCAGCCGGACAGGGAGGGATGGCTACACCTTC
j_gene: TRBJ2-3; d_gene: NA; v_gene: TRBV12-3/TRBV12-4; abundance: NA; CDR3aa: CASQPGGRTQYF; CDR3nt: TGTGCCAGCCAGCCCGGGGGGCGGACGCAGTATTTT